The next 11 T cell receptor beta chains were all read from a single sample in a study of OX40 agonist ivuxolimab in advanced cancers. Profiled with immunoSEQ multiplex PCR; TCRdb holds only in-frame clones, not every one. The top ten hold 3% to 4% of the sample, which has 50,000 to 60,000 clones, around 93% seen once. The specimen comprised CD4+ or CD8+ T cells sorted from blood, sampled in a trial of the OX40 agonist ivuxolimab. All receptors come from an adult with an advanced solid tumor such as melanoma, head and neck, liver or kidney cancer.

The chain carries TRBV6-1 and TRBJ1-1; TRBD1 agrees at 9 bases. Per the germline V gene, CDR1 is MNHNS and CDR2 is SASEGT. CDR3 length: 14 residues. The trim removed 7 bases at V and 5 bases at J, leaving 8 bases unmatched. CDR3 DNA: TGTGCCAGCACCCTGGGACAGGGTGTGACTGAAGCTTTCTTT. It translates to CASTLGQGVTEAFF.

V is TRBV7-6 and J is TRBJ2-5; weak D call: TRBD2 (6 bases). Germline V gene sequence: CDR1 SGHVS, CDR2 FNYEAQ. The CDR3 is made up of 15 amino acids. V was trimmed by 8 bases and J by 3 bases, leaving 19 bases between them. The chain's CDR3 is CASSTPGGMEETQYF. As DNA, the CDR3 is TGTGCCAGCTCCACACCCGGGGGAATGGAAGAGACCCAGTACTTC. The entire variable domain, with the rest obtained from reference TRBV7-6 and TRBJ2-5, is as follows: GAGVSQSPRYKVTKRGQDVALRCDPISGHVSLYWYRQALGQGPEFLTYFNYEAQQDKSGLPNDRFSAERPEGSISTLTIQRTEQRDSAMYRCASSTPGGMEETQYFGPGTRLLVL.

Regarding this clone: Different DNA sequences within this sample yield the same CDR3. The chain combines TRBV19 with TRBJ2-7; 9 bases fit TRBD1. V lost 3 bases to trimming and J lost 2 bases; unmatched junction nucleotides: 2. CDR3 size: 14 residues. CDR1 and CDR2 (germline): LNHDA, SQIVND (reference sequence). The CDR3 loop is CASSIGTGTYEQYF. The CDR3, as DNA: TGTGCCAGTAGTATCGGGACAGGGACCTACGAGCAGTACTTC.

J is TRBJ2-1 and V is TRBV9, with 10 bases lining up with TRBD2. V lost 4 bases, J lost 2 bases, and 6 bases stayed unmatched. CDR1 is SGDLS, CDR2 YYNGEE, per germline. There are 16 residues in the CDR3. CDR3 nucleotide sequence: TGTGCCAGCAGCCCGCCGGGACTAGCGACCTACAATGAGCAGTTCTTC. Its translation is CASSPPGLATYNEQFF.

This rearrangement joins TRBV7-6 to TRBJ1-2, with 9 bases matching TRBD1. Germline-derived CDR1 and CDR2 are SGHVS and FNYEAQ. This CDR3 comprises 17 residues. Trimming at V came to 1 base and at J to 0 bases, leaving 6 bases not matched to a gene. CDR3 nucleotide sequence: TGTGCCAGCAGCTTAGGGGGATGGACAGGGGCTAACTATGGCTACACCTTC. Amino acid sequence: CASSLGGWTGANYGYTF.

The CDR3 DNA follows: TGTGCCAGCAGCTTAGGGGGAGTGGCCTACAATGAGCAGTTCTTC. Residues: CASSLGGVAYNEQFF. The V and J genes are TRBV7-6 and TRBJ2-1; tentative D call: TRBD2 (5 bases). This CDR3 has 15 amino acids. V lost 1 base to trimming and J lost 2 bases, with 9 bases between them. Germline V gene lookup returns CDR1 SGHVS and CDR2 FNYEAQ.

The chain employs TRBV13 and TRBJ1-4; D gene ambiguous. The CDR3 is 14 amino acids. V was trimmed by 2 bases and J by 6 bases, leaving 10 bases between them. From germline, CDR1 is PRHDT and CDR2 FYEKMQ (reference sequence). The CDR3 DNA reads TGTGCCAGCAGCTTACCCCAGGAGGATGAAAAACTGTTTTTT. It encodes CASSLPQEDEKLFF.

This rearrangement joins TRBV6-4 to TRBJ2-3; 9 nucleotides line up with TRBD2. The germline CDR1 and CDR2 sequences are MRHNA and SNTAGT. Trimming at V came to 1 base and at J to 2 bases, leaving 4 bases not matched to a gene. The CDR3 loop spans 16 amino acids. CDR3 amino acids: CASSDWPSGATDTQYF. The CDR3 DNA follows: TGTGCCAGCAGTGACTGGCCTAGCGGGGCCACAGATACGCAGTATTTT.

The V gene is TRBV7-8, the J gene TRBJ2-1; D gene unclear. V dropped 0 bases and J dropped 0 bases, with 9 bases sitting between them. Germline CDR1 SGHVS, CDR2 FQNEAQ. This CDR3 region has 16 residues. The CDR3 nucleotides read TGTGCCAGCAGCTTAGCGGAGTATAGCTCCTACAATGAGCAGTTCTTC. Its translation: CASSLAEYSSYNEQFF.

The chain has TRBV7-2 and TRBJ2-1, with TRBD1 as a possible D gene (6 bases). Germline CDR1 and CDR2: SGHTA and FQGNSA. The V gene lost 5 bases and the J gene lost 6 bases, with 20 bases spanning the gap. The CDR3 extends over 16 amino acids. CDR3 nucleotide sequence: TGTGCCAGCAGCCCCCCAGGGGCAGGGCTGTCCAATGAGCAGTTCTTC. Residues: CASSPPGAGLSNEQFF. The entire variable domain, with the rest obtained from reference TRBV7-2 and TRBJ2-1, is as follows: GAGVSQSPSNKVTEKGKDVELRCDPISGHTALYWYRQSLGQGLEFLIYFQGNSAPDKSGLPSDRFSAERTGGSVSTLTIQRTQQEDSAVYLCASSPPGAGLSNEQFFGPGTRLTVL.

The gene calls are TRBV4-3 and TRBJ2-7; the match to TRBD1 covers 8 bases. Germline lookup yields CDR1 LGHNA and CDR2 YSLEER. CDR3 length: 14 residues. Unmatched junction bases numbered 4, after V lost 5 bases and J lost 1 base. The CDR3 spells CASSERTGSYEQYF. The CDR3 DNA reads TGCGCCAGCAGCGAACGGACAGGGTCCTACGAGCAGTACTTC.